This TCR beta chain was captured in a study of T cell responses to AZD1222 COVID-19 vaccine. Findings of the study overall: Researchers report vaccine-associated CD4 TCRs spanning spike, with dominance at 160-218 and 743-854. There were repertoire samples only from the period after the peak T cell response. In a largely white British group with more females than males, clonal diversity was possibly underestimated. Unmutated variant regions reportedly attract nearly half of all spike-specific TCRs.

Repertoires were generated with immunoSEQ multiplex PCR, while TCRdb's copy carries only in-frame clones and drops some. The repertoire holds roughly 70,000 clones, with 79% as singletons. As regards this clone: What it binds is not known.

CDR3 length: 14 amino acids. The germline CDR1 and CDR2 sequences are SGHNT and YYREEE (reference sequence). The V segment lost 4 bases and the J segment 5 bases; nucleotides outside the gene matches: 5. The TCR sequence derives from an adult in good health. The specimen comprised peripheral blood, sampled on day 0 of MenACWY control vaccination. The J gene is TRBJ1-3, the V gene TRBV5-4; 8 nucleotides align to TRBD1. The CDR3 DNA follows: TGTGCCAGCAGCCGGGGACAGGCAAGAAACACCATATATTTT. Translating gives CASSRGQARNTIYF.